This TCR beta chain is drawn from a study of tumor-infiltrating lymphocytes in oesophageal squamous cell carcinoma listed by TCRdb under 2016. The germline V gene gives CDR1 as MNHEY and CDR2 as SVGAGI. There are 17 amino acids in the CDR3, from cysteine to phenylalanine inclusive. The DNA shown is the 51-base CDR3, in frame from base 1. To prepare the library, PCR was applied. This sample was sequenced with an Illumina HiSeq 2000. The public reads were run again by TCRdb, first through fastp at Q25 and then through MiXCR, and only productive beta chains were kept. Records with the same CDR3 protein are collapsed into one entry carrying the most frequent genes and DNA. A total of approximately 20,000 distinct CDR3 sequences appear in this sample, roughly 40% of them only once. The ten most abundant clones make up about 39% of the sample. Concerning this clonotype: The specificity of this receptor is unknown. Base qualities are not provided; no much larger clone lies one nucleotide away.

Sequenced: esophageal tumor tissue. This sequence uses TRBV6-5 and TRBJ2-5, with 9 junctional bases fitting TRBD1. The J call may be wrong; the DNA end is better matched by TRBJ2-1. The TCR was taken from a male donor with esophageal squamous cell carcinoma. The CDR3 amino acid sequence is: CASSYNRDRVPLNEQFF. The sequenced DNA is TGTGCCAGCAGTTATAACCGGGACAGGGTTCCTCTGAATGAGCAGTTCTTC.